Described below is a single T cell receptor (beta chain) sequence and its context. Antigen specificity is unknown. The data belong to a study of shared clonotypes between healthy human individuals. Germline-derived CDR1 and CDR2 are SQVTM and ANQGSEA. Trimming removed 3 bases at V and 6 bases at J, with 15 bases between. This CDR3 is 13 amino acids long. Selected positively for CCR7 and CD45RO-negative, naive CD8 cells excluded terminally differentiated effector memory CD45RA+ cells. Broader study findings: Only blood was sampled; tissue repertoires likely differ.

Replicate PCRs from sorted subsets contained approximately 190 ng DNA, which is around 30,000 T cell genomes. Assay used: immunoSEQ multiplex PCR; TCRdb lists only in-frame clones, some missing. The data show roughly 810,000 clones, approximately 96% seen once. This receptor was identified in a man aged 25-45 years in good health. The sample consisted of naive CD8+ T cells sorted from blood. V gene TRBV29-1 combines with J gene TRBJ2-7; no clear D. CDR3 nucleotides: TGCAGCGTTGAGTTTCAAGAGCCCTCCGAGCAGTACTTC. Amino acids: CSVEFQEPSEQYF.